Each of the 10 T cell receptor beta chains below was sequenced from the same sample in a study of shared clonotypes between healthy human individuals. The repertoire was sequenced with immunoSEQ multiplex PCR; TCRdb's copy has only in-frame clones and lacks some. In the table there are 2 million to 2.5 million clones, around 95% of which are singletons. The material sequenced was naive CD4+ T cells sorted from blood. Specified subset: CD45RA+ positively selected. The receptors originated from a man between 18 and 35 years old in good health.

This rearrangement joins TRBV2 to TRBJ2-7; D is perhaps TRBD1 or TRBD2 (6 bases each). Germline CDR1 reads SNHLY; CDR2 reads FYNNEI. V lost 1 base to trimming and J lost 6 bases, with 10 bases between them. The CDR3 loop spans 13 amino acids. CDR3 sequence reads: CASSEGGALEQYF. DNA for the CDR3: TGTGCCAGCAGTGAAGGGGGGGCTCTCGAGCAGTACTTC.

The chain is built from TRBV10-3 and TRBJ2-5; D is perhaps TRBD2 (6 bases). Germline lookup yields CDR1 ENHRY and CDR2 SYGVKD. Trimming removed 6 bases at V and 1 base at J, with 9 bases between. CDR3 length: 13 residues. Here the CDR3 DNA reads TGTGCCATCAGCGGGACTTTCCAAGAGACCCAGTACTTC. Translated, it gives CAISGTFQETQYF.

This clone was detected only once. V usage is TRBV18 and J usage is TRBJ1-1; TRBD1 might be the D (6 bases). Germline V CDR1 and CDR2: KGHSH, LQKENI. The CDR3 is 14 residues long. Trimming shortened V by 5 bases and J by 4 bases, and 14 bases separated the two germline ends. CDR3 DNA: TGTGCCAGCTCATTTACAGGGTTGGTCACTGAAGCTTTCTTT. The encoded protein is CASSFTGLVTEAFF. Variable domain in full (rest from reference TRBV18 and TRBJ1-1): NAGVMQNPRHLVRRRGQEARLRCSPMKGHSHVYWYRQLPEEGLKFMVYLQKENIIDESGMPKERFSAEFPKEGPSILRIQQVVRGDSAAYFCASSFTGLVTEAFFGQGTRLTVV.

The rearrangement uses TRBV5-8 and TRBJ2-3, with TRBD1 matching over 7 bases. From germline, CDR1 is SGHTS and CDR2 YDEGEE. Germline trimming cut 4 bases from V and 0 bases from J; bases unmatched to any gene: 5. The CDR3 is 15 amino acids. The CDR3 region is CASSQGTVSTDTQYF. CDR3 sequence (DNA): TGTGCCAGCAGCCAAGGGACAGTTAGCACAGATACGCAGTATTTT.

The rearrangement uses TRBV7-9 and TRBJ2-2; 8 bases align to TRBD1. Germline CDR1 SEHNR, CDR2 FQNEAQ (reference sequence). The V gene end was trimmed by 7 bases and the J gene end by 1 base; junction bases not matched to a gene: 5. CDR3 length: 15 residues. The CDR3 sequence: CASTPGTGNTGELFF. The CDR3 DNA reads as TGTGCCAGCACCCCCGGGACAGGGAACACCGGGGAGCTGTTTTTT. Full variable domain (rest looked up from reference TRBV7-9 and TRBJ2-2): DTGVSQNPRHKITKRGQNVTFRCDPISEHNRLYWYRQTLGQGPEFLTYFQNEAQLEKSRLLSDRFSAERPKGSFSTLEIQRTEQGDSAMYLCASTPGTGNTGELFFGEGSRLTVL.

A note on this clone: Different DNA sequences within this sample yield the same CDR3. The V call is TRBV5-1, the J call TRBJ2-3; TRBD2 is a possible D gene (7 bases). This CDR3 spans 14 amino acids. CDR1 SGHRS and CDR2 YFSETQ come from the germline V gene. V was clipped by 5 bases and J by 4 bases, with 14 bases between them. CDR3 sequence reads: CASSLEGGSDTQYF. Written as DNA, the CDR3 is TGCGCCAGCAGTTTAGAGGGGGGGTCAGATACGCAGTATTTT.

This chain joins TRBV18 and TRBJ2-3; 9 nucleotides agree with TRBD2. The CDR3 spans 15 residues. The J segment lost 4 bases and the V segment lost 4 bases, leaving 6 bases of the junction unmatched. Germline CDR1 KGHSH, CDR2 LQKENI. The chain's CDR3 is CASSRLSGSSDTQYF. CDR3 DNA: TGTGCCAGCTCACGACTTAGCGGGAGTTCAGATACGCAGTATTTT.

The chain links TRBV6-5 to TRBJ1-3; D unclear. The CDR3 consists of 13 residues. The germline CDR1 and CDR2 sequences are MNHEY and SVGAGI. Trimming stripped 6 bases from V and 0 bases from J, with 6 bases between. The CDR3 sequence: CASRINSGNTIYF. For the CDR3, the DNA is TGTGCCAGCAGAATCAACTCTGGAAACACCATATATTTT.

V gene TRBV9 combines with J gene TRBJ1-4, with a weak D call TRBD1 (5 bases). V lost 4 bases and J lost 2, with 15 bases in between. This CDR3 has 16 residues. The germline V gene encodes CDR1 SGDLS and CDR2 YYNGEE. The CDR3 reads CASSSRGGLTNEKLFF. The CDR3 bases are TGTGCCAGCAGCTCCCGGGGGGGGTTGACTAATGAAAAACTGTTTTTT.

This rearrangement joins TRBV5-1 to TRBJ2-1; D possibly matches TRBD1 or TRBD2 (5 bases each). The CDR3 sequence is 16 residues long. The germline gives CDR1 SGHRS, CDR2 YFSETQ. V was trimmed by 3 bases and J by 2 bases, leaving 15 bases between them. Here the CDR3 reads CASSSAVGGAYNEQFF. The CDR3 DNA sequence: TGCGCCAGCAGCTCCGCTGTTGGGGGAGCCTACAATGAGCAGTTCTTC. Full variable domain (remainder filled in from reference TRBV5-1 and TRBJ2-1): KAGVTQTPRYLIKTRGQQVTLSCSPISGHRSVSWYQQTPGQGLQFLFEYFSETQRNKGNFPGRFSGRQFSNSRSEMNVSTLELGDSALYLCASSSAVGGAYNEQFFGPGTRLTVL.